The source of this TCR beta chain is a study of blood T cell repertoires in COVID-19. Study summary: Some COVID-19 samples were acute and others convalescent; all came from the United States, Italy and Spain. PBMCs, B-cell-depleted T cells, or T cells provided the cDNA or gDNA that made up the material.

The study drew participants aged 18 to 89 years from 20 to 30 US areas. Recovered Cohort 3 donors showed two negative PCRs, clearance, or symptom resolution. Sequencing used immunoSEQ multiplex PCR; TCRdb keeps in-frame clones, though not all of them. The repertoire includes about 190,000 clones, 65% to 85% of them detected once, and roughly 3.2% sits in the top ten. The CDR3 contains 15 residues. V lost 5 bases and J lost 7; bases outside the gene matches: 8. Per germline, CDR1 MNHEY and CDR2 SVGAGI. Sequencing input: PBMCs or T cells enriched from blood (not recorded which). The sequence derives from a woman aged 25-40 years who had recovered from COVID-19. This chain connects TRBV6-5 to TRBJ2-1, with 10 bases identical to TRBD2. CDR3 in amino acids: CASSPLAGTTNEQFF. The CDR3 DNA sequence: TGTGCCAGCAGTCCACTAGCGGGAACAACTAATGAGCAGTTCTTC.